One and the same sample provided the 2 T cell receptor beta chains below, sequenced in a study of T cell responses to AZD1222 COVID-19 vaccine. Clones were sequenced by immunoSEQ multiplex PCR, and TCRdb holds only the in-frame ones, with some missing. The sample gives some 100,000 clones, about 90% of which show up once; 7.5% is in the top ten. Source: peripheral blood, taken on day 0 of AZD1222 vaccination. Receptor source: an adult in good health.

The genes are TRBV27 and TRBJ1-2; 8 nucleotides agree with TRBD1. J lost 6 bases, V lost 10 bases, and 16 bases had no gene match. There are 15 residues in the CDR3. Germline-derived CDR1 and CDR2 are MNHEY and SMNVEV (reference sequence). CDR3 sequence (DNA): TGTGCCACCCTAAGGACAGGGAGTCGTTGGAATGGCTACACCTTC. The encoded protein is CATLRTGSRWNGYTF.

The CDR3 spells CASSEQQGVYNEQFF. DNA of the CDR3: TGTGCCAGCAGTGAACAACAGGGAGTTTACAATGAGCAGTTCTTC. The V gene is TRBV25-1, the J gene TRBJ2-1; D perhaps matches TRBD1 (6 bases). The V and J ends lost 2 bases and 4 bases respectively, with 12 bases between them. The CDR3 runs 15 residues. Germline CDR1 is MGHDK and CDR2 is SYGVNS.